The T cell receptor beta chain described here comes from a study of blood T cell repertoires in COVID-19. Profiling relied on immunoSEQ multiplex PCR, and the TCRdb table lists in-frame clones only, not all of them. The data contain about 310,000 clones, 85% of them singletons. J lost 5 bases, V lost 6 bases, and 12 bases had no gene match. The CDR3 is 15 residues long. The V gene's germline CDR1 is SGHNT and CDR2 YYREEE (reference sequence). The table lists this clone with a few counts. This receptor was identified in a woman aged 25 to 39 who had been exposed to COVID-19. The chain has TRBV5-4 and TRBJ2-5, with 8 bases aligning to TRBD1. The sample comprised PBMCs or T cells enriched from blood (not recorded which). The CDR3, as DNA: TGTGCCAGCACATTGGTGGGCAGGGGGCTTGAGACCCAGTACTTC. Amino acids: CASTLVGRGLETQYF.